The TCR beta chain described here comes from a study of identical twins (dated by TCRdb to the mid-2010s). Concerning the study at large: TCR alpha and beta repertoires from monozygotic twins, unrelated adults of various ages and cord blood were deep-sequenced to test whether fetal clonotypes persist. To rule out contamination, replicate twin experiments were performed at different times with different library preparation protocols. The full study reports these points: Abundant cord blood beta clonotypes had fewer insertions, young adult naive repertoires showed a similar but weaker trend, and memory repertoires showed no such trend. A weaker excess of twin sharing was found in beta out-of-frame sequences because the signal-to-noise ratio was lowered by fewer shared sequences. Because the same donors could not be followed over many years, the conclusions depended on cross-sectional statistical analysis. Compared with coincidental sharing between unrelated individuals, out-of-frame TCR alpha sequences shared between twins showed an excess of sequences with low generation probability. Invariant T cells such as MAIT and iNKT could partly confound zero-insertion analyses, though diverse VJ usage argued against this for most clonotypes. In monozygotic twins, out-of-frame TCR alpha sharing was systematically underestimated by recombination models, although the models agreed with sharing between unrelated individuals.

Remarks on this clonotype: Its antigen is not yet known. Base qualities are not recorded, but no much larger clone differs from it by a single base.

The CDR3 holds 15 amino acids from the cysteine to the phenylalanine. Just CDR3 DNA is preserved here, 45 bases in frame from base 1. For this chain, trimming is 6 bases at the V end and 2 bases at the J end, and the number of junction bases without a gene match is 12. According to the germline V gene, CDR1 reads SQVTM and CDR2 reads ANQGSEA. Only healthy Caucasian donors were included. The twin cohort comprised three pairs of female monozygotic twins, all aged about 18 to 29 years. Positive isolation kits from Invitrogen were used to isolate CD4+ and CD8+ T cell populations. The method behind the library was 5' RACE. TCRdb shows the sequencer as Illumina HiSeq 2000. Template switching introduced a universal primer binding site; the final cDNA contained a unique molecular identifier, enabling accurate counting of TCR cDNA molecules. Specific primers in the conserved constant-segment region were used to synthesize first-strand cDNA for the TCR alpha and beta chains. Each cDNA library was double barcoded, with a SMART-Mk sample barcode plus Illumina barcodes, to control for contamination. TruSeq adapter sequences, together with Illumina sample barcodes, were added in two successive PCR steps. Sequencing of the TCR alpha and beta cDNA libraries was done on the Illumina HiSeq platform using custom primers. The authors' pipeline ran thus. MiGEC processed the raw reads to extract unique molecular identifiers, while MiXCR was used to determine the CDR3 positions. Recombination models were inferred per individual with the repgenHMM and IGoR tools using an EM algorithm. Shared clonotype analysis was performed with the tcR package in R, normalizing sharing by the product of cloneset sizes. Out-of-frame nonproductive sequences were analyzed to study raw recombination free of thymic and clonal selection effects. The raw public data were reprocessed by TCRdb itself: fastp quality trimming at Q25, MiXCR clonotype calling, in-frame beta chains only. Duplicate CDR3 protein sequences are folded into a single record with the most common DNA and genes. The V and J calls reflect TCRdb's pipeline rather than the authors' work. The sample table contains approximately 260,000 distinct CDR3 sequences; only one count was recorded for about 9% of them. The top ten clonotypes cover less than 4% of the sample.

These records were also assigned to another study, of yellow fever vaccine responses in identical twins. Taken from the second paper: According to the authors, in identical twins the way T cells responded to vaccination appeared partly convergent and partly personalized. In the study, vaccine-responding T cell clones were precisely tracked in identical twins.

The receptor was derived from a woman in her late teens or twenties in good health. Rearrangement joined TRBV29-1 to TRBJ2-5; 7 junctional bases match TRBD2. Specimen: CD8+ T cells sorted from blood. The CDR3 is CSVERPTSEQETQYF. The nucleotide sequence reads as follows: TGCAGCGTGGAACGTCCTACTAGCGAACAAGAGACCCAGTACTTC.